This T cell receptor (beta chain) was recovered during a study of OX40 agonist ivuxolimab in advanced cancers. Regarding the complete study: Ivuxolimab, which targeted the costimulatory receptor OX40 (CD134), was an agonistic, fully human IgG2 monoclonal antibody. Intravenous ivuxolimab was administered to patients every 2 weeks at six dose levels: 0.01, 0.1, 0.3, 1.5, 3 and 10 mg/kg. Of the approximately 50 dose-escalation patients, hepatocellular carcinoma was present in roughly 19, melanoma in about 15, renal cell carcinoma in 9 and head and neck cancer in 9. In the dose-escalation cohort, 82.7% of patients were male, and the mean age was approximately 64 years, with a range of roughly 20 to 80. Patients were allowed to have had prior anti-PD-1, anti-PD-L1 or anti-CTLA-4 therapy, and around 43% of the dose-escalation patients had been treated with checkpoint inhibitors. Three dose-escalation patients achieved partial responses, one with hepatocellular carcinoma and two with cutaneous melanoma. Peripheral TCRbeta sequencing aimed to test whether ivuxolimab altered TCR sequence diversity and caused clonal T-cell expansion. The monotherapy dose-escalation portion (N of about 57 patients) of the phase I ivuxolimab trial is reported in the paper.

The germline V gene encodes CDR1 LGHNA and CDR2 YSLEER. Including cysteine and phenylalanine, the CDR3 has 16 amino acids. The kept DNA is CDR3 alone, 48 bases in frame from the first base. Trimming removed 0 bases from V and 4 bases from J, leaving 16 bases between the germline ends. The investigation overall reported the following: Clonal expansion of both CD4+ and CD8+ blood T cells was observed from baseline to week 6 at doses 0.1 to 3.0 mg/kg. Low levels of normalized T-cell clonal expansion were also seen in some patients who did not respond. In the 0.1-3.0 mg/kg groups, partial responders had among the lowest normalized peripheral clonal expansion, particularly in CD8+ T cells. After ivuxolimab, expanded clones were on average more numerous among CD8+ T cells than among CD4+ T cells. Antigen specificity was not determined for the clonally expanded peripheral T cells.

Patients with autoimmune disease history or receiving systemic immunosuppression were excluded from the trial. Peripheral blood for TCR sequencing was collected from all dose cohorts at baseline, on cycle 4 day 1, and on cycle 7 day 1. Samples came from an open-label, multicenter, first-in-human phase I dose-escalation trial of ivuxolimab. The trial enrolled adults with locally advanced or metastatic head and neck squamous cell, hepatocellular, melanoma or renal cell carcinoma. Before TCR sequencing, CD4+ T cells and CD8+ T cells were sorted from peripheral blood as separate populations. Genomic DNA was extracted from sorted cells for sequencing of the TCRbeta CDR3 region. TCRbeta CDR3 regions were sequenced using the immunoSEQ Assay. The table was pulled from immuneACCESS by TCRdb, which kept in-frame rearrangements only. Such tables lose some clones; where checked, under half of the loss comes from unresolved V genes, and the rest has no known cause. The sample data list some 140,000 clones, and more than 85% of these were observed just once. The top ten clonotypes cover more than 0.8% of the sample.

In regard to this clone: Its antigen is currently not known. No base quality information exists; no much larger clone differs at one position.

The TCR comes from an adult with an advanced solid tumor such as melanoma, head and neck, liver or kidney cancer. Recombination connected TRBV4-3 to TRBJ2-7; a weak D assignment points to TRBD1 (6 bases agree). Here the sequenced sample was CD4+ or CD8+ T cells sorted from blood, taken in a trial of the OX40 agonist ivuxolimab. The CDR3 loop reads CASSQDPGDAFYEQYF. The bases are TGCGCCAGCAGCCAAGACCCAGGGGACGCCTTTTACGAGCAGTACTTC.